This T cell receptor (beta chain) was documented in a study of T cell responses to AZD1222 COVID-19 vaccine. The study's findings and limits: Mostly white British, mostly female donors; authors suggested clonal diversity may be underestimated. Baseline serostatus was positive in only six AZD1222 recipients. Repertoires in all cases were sampled only once the peak T cell response had passed. The breadth and depth of Spike-specific TCRs increased once two AZD1222 doses had been given.

With respect to this clone: Its matching antigen is unknown.

Profiled with immunoSEQ multiplex PCR; TCRdb holds only in-frame clones, not every one. The table records 130,000 to 150,000 clones, 88% of them present only once. This CDR3 contains 13 residues. Trimming cost V 5 bases and J 6 bases, with 13 bases left between them. The germline CDR1 and CDR2 sequences are SNHLY and FYNNEI. This sequence joins TRBV2 and TRBJ1-2, with D possibly TRBD1 on 5 matching bases. This receptor was taken from an adult in good health. The sequencing here drew on peripheral blood, taken on day 0 of MenACWY control vaccination. The CDR3 spells CASSMAGWHGYTF. In nucleotides, the CDR3 is TGTGCCAGCAGTATGGCAGGGTGGCATGGCTACACCTTC.